This T cell receptor beta chain was profiled in a study of T cell repertoires in cytomegalovirus infection. The wider study: Recently identified HLA-C-restricted CMV epitopes and well-studied HLA-B-restricted CMV epitopes were used by the study. CMV infection and matching HLA type were both indicated by public TCR beta signatures. Overall study findings and caveats: CMV-specific HLA-C-restricted TCR beta clonotypes dominated the ex vivo response. People with CMV and the relevant HLA were identified by cumulative public TCR beta family frequency.

A note on this clonotype: The antigen remains unidentified.

CDR1 MNHEY and CDR2 SVGAGI come from the germline V gene. Trimming cost V 0 bases and J 5 bases, with 12 bases left between them. The CDR3 spans 15 residues. TCRdb reprocessed the reads with MiXCR, giving one entry per CDR3 protein. Seen here are around 300,000 distinct CDR3 sequences, 25% observed once, and the top ten hold approximately 12%. The receptor was derived from a human donor in good health (CMV status not recorded). Some clones in this sample may be carry-over from other donors' samples. This specimen was cultured PBMCs, taken from culture after CMV antigen stimulation. The chain recombines TRBV6-5 with TRBJ2-3, with D possibly TRBD2 on 6 matching bases. CDR3 loop: CASSYSGAAGDTQYF. The CDR3 bases are TGTGCCAGCAGTTACTCGGGTGCAGCGGGAGATACGCAGTATTTT.